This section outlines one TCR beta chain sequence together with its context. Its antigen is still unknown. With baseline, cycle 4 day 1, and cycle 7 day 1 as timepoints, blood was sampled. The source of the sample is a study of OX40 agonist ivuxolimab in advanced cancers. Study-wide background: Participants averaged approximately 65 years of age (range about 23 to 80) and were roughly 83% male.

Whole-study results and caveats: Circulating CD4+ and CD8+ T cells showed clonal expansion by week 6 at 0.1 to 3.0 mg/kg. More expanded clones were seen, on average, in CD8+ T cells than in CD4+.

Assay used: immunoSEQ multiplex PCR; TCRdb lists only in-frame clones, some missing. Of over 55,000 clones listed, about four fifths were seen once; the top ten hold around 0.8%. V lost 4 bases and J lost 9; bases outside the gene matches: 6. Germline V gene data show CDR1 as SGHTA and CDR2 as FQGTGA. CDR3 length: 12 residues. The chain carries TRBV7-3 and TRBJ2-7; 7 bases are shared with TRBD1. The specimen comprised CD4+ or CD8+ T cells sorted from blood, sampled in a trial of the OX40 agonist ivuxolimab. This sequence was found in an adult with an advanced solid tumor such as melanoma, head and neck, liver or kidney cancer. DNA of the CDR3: TGTGCCAGCAGCTCTACAGGGGAAGGGCAGTACTTC. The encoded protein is CASSSTGEGQYF.